This passage covers 25 T cell receptor beta chains from one sample sequenced in a study of PD-L1 blockade in urothelial cancer. The sample's time point: peripheral blood 6 weeks after treatment start. Sequencing was performed with immunoSEQ multiplex PCR; in TCRdb, only in-frame clones are kept and a portion is missing. The data hold approximately 18,000 clones, with around 81% observed a single time. Here the sequenced sample was PBMCs, taken around atezolizumab (anti-PD-L1) treatment. Receptor source: a man over 45 with urothelial cancer.

The chain has TRBV6-1 and TRBJ1-2, with 9 bases aligning to TRBD1. Looked up from germline, CDR1 is MNHNS and CDR2 is SASEGT. CDR3 length: 15 residues. Trimming took 10 bases from V and 3 from J; bases not matched to a gene: 12. The CDR3 DNA reads TGTGCCATGAAGCCCTCCGGGACAGGGTACTATGGCTACACCTTC. Its protein product is CAMKPSGTGYYGYTF.

The chain links TRBV28 to TRBJ1-6; D uncertain. V gave up 5 bases and J gave up 6 bases, with 11 bases separating them. This CDR3 region has 14 residues. Looked up from germline, CDR1 is MDHEN and CDR2 is SYDVKM. The CDR3 DNA follows: TGTGCCAGCAGTGGAGGACCGACTAATTCACCCCTCCACTTT. Residues: CASSGGPTNSPLHF.

This clone was found a few times. This chain links TRBV5-1 with TRBJ2-1; 8 nucleotides match TRBD2. V dropped 7 bases and J dropped 4; count of bases not matched to a gene: 13. The CDR3 is made up of 16 amino acids. CDR1 is SGHRS, CDR2 YFSETQ, per germline. The DNA for the CDR3 is TGCGCCAGCGGCCTAGGTTCGAGCGGGAGTTACAATGAGCAGTTCTTC. Encoded protein: CASGLGSSGSYNEQFF.

The V call is TRBV5-4, the J call TRBJ1-4; D not resolved. The V end was cut by 3 bases, the J end by 8 bases, with 14 bases between. From germline, CDR1 is SGHNT and CDR2 YYREEE (reference sequence). The length of the CDR3 is 14 residues. CDR3 loop: CASSSRGGREKLFF. The DNA of the CDR3 is TGTGCCAGCAGCTCCCGGGGTGGCCGAGAAAAACTGTTTTTT.

The rearrangement uses TRBV11-1 and TRBJ1-2, with D possibly TRBD1 on 6 matching bases. Trimming pared 11 bases from V and 0 bases from J, leaving 13 bases between. Germline CDR1 SGHAT, CDR2 FQDESV (reference sequence). The CDR3 totals 13 residues. CDR3 nucleotides: TGTGCCGTAGAACAGGGACCTAACTATGGCTACACCTTC. Its protein product is CAVEQGPNYGYTF. Based on the CDR3 plus reference TRBV11-1 and TRBJ1-2, the full variable domain is EAEVAQSPRYKITEKSQAVAFWCDPISGHATLYWYRQILGQGPELLVQFQDESVVDDSQLPKDRFSAERLKGVDSTLKIQPAELGDSAMYLCAVEQGPNYGYTFGSGTRLTVV.

This sequence joins TRBV4-1 and TRBJ1-3; perhaps TRBD1 as D (6 bases). Germline lookup yields CDR1 MGHRA and CDR2 YSYEKL. The germline V and J ends were trimmed by 4 bases and 3 bases, with 10 bases remaining between them. CDR3 size: 14 residues. The CDR3: CASSRRQVGNTIYF. The DNA of the CDR3 is TGCGCCAGCAGCCGGCGACAGGTTGGAAACACCATATATTTT.

This chain uses TRBV5-4 with TRBJ1-5, with D unresolved. The CDR3 covers 14 residues. V was pared by 1 base and J by 4 bases, with 9 bases between. Germline V gene lookup returns CDR1 SGHNT and CDR2 YYREEE (reference sequence). The CDR3 bases are TGTGCCAGCAGCTTGAACGGCGGGAATCAGCCCCAGCATTTT. Translation: CASSLNGGNQPQHF.

V is TRBV28 and J is TRBJ1-5, with D tentatively TRBD1 (5 bases). The CDR3 is made up of 14 amino acids. The ends were cut back, 4 bases at V and 5 bases at J, with 12 bases in the middle. CDR1 and CDR2 from the germline V gene are MDHEN and SYDVKM. Here the CDR3 DNA reads TGTGCCAGCAGTTACGCAGGGTTGGATCAGCCCCAGCATTTT. It specifies CASSYAGLDQPQHF. Together with reference TRBV28 and TRBJ1-5, the CDR3 gives the full variable domain: DVKVTQSSRYLVKRTGEKVFLECVQDMDHENMFWYRQDPGLGLRLIYFSYDVKMKEKGDIPEGYSVSREKKERFSLILESASTNQTSMYLCASSYAGLDQPQHFGDGTRLSIL.

This chain joins TRBV25-1 and TRBJ1-5; no firm D call. The CDR3 is 16 residues long. CDR1 and CDR2 from the germline V gene are MGHDK and SYGVNS. Trimming shortened V by 3 bases and J by 3 bases, and 15 bases separated the two germline ends. CDR3 DNA sequence: TGTGCCAGCAGTGACCCAACCAGCGGTTTCAATCAGCCCCAGCATTTT. Translated: CASSDPTSGFNQPQHF.

The CDR3 sequence: CASSPAPSQETQYF. CDR3 DNA sequence: TGCGCCAGCAGCCCTGCGCCATCCCAAGAGACCCAGTACTTC. The chain couples TRBV5-1 to TRBJ2-5; D is unresolved. This CDR3 has 14 amino acids. Deletions cut 4 bases from V and 1 base from J, with 11 bases between. Germline CDR1 and CDR2: SGHRS and YFSETQ.

In DNA, the CDR3 is TGCGCCAGCAGTGCGGGGGCGCGGGAGCCCCAGCATTTT. Protein: CASSAGAREPQHF. The chain couples TRBV5-1 to TRBJ1-5, with D possibly TRBD1 on 6 matching bases. This CDR3 has 13 amino acids. Germline CDR1 reads SGHRS; CDR2 reads YFSETQ. Trimming shortened V by 5 bases and J by 8 bases, and 14 bases separated the two germline ends. Together with reference TRBV5-1 and TRBJ1-5, the CDR3 gives the full variable domain: KAGVTQTPRYLIKTRGQQVTLSCSPISGHRSVSWYQQTPGQGLQFLFEYFSETQRNKGNFPGRFSGRQFSNSRSEMNVSTLELGDSALYLCASSAGAREPQHFGDGTRLSIL.

The J gene is TRBJ2-1, the V gene TRBV19, with TRBD2 as a possible D gene (6 bases). This CDR3 region has 13 residues. V shed 5 bases and J shed 9 bases, with 14 bases lying between them. Germline loops: CDR1 LNHDA, CDR2 SQIVND (reference sequence). As DNA, the CDR3 is TGTGCCAGTAGTCGCGGGACCGAAGTTGAGCAGTTCTTC. It encodes CASSRGTEVEQFF. Full variable domain (remainder filled in from reference TRBV19 and TRBJ2-1): DGGITQSPKYLFRKEGQNVTLSCEQNLNHDAMYWYRQDPGQGLRLIYYSQIVNDFQKGDIAEGYSVSREKKESFPLTVTSAQKNPTAFYLCASSRGTEVEQFFGPGTRLTVL.

The V and J genes are TRBV27 and TRBJ2-1; 13 bases line up with TRBD2. Trimming at V came to 2 bases and at J to 4 bases, leaving 5 bases not matched to a gene. CDR3 length: 17 residues. Germline-derived CDR1 and CDR2 are MNHEY and SMNVEV (reference sequence). The CDR3 DNA is TGTGCCAGCAGTTTAATGACTAGCGGGGGGCATTACAATGAGCAGTTCTTC. Its protein product is CASSLMTSGGHYNEQFF.

The chain uses TRBV7-9 and TRBJ1-1; D gene unclear. The germline V gene has CDR1 SEHNR and CDR2 FQNEAQ (reference sequence). The CDR3 runs 13 residues. The ends were cut back, 1 base at V and 7 bases at J, with 10 bases in the middle. The chain's CDR3 is CASSLGGRSEAFF. In DNA form, the CDR3 reads TGTGCCAGCAGCTTAGGCGGGAGAAGTGAAGCTTTCTTT.

This chain uses TRBV7-6 with TRBJ2-3, with TRBD1 matching over 11 bases. Unmatched junction bases numbered 8, after V lost 5 bases and J lost 4 bases. CDR3 size: 16 residues. Germline lookup yields CDR1 SGHVS and CDR2 FNYEAQ. CDR3 nucleotide sequence: TGTGCCAGCAGCCTAGGACAGGGGGCTCTTGCAGATACGCAGTATTTT. As protein: CASSLGQGALADTQYF.

This clone was detected only once. The chain carries TRBV7-2 and TRBJ2-3; 9 nucleotides match TRBD2. Germline V gene data show CDR1 as SGHTA and CDR2 as FQGNSA. V lost 1 base and J lost 4; bases outside the gene matches: 3. This CDR3 region has 15 residues. The CDR3 loop is CASSLGGRASDTQYF. The CDR3 region has the DNA TGTGCCAGCAGCTTAGGCGGGAGGGCCTCAGATACGCAGTATTTT.

This clone was counted a single time. The chain is built from TRBV4-2 and TRBJ1-5; possible D gene TRBD1, 6 bases. CDR3 length equals 16 residues. CDR1 is LGHNA, CDR2 YNFKEQ, per germline. V lost 4 bases, J lost 0 bases, and 13 bases lay in between. The CDR3, as DNA: TGTGCCAGCAGCCCAGGACAGCCGGATAGCAATCAGCCCCAGCATTTT. This codes for CASSPGQPDSNQPQHF.

This clone was observed a handful of times. V usage is TRBV2 and J usage is TRBJ1-1; D is undetermined. CDR1 is SNHLY and CDR2 is FYNNEI in the germline V gene. CDR3 length: 13 amino acids. Trimming cost V 7 bases and J 1 base, with 10 bases left between them. The CDR3 region is CASTLGENTEAFF. The DNA for the CDR3 is TGTGCCAGCACTTTGGGAGAGAACACTGAAGCTTTCTTT.

V and J are TRBV10-3 and TRBJ2-1; 10 bases map to TRBD2. Per germline, CDR1 ENHRY and CDR2 SYGVKD. This CDR3 is built from 15 residues. V was clipped by 0 bases and J by 13 bases; unmatched bases: 9. The CDR3 spells CAISESVLAGDSQFF. CDR3 sequence (DNA): TGTGCCATCAGTGAGTCGGTGCTAGCGGGAGACTCTCAGTTCTTC.

The chain carries TRBV7-5 and TRBJ1-3. TRBV7-5 is a recognized pseudogene. The CDR3 length is 14 residues. Written as DNA, the CDR3 is TGTGCCAGAAGCTTTGAGGAGACTGGAAACACCATATATTTT. Translating gives CARSFEETGNTIYF.

The J gene is TRBJ2-2, the V gene TRBV29-1; 7 nucleotides align to TRBD1. The CDR3 is made up of 13 amino acids. J was trimmed by 4 bases and V by 6 bases; bases with no gene match: 5. CDR1 SQVTM and CDR2 ANQGSEA come from the germline V gene. CDR3 bases: TGCAGCGTGGGTGACAGGGCCACCGGGGAGCTGTTTTTT. Amino acids: CSVGDRATGELFF.

The sample holds one count of this clone. The chain carries TRBV11-2 and TRBJ1-5, with D hard to call. The CDR3 is made up of 14 amino acids. Trimming left V 1 base short and J 4 bases short, with 8 bases between. Germline V gene lookup returns CDR1 SGHAT and CDR2 FQNNGV. The CDR3 loop is CASSLGSANQPQHF. For the CDR3, the DNA is TGTGCCAGCAGCTTAGGGTCCGCGAATCAGCCCCAGCATTTT. The full variable domain, with the rest looked up from reference TRBV11-2 and TRBJ1-5, is EAGVAQSPRYKIIEKRQSVAFWCNPISGHATLYWYQQILGQGPKLLIQFQNNGVVDDSQLPKDRFSAERLKGVDSTLKIQPAKLEDSAVYLCASSLGSANQPQHFGDGTRLSIL.

CDR3 DNA sequence: TGTGCCAGCAGCTTGGGGGCGCAGGGGGCTACTGAAGCTTTCTTT. Translating it yields CASSLGAQGATEAFF. The rearrangement joins TRBV5-4 to TRBJ1-1; TRBD1 matches at 8 bases. The CDR3 sequence is 15 residues long. Trimming removed 0 bases from V and 5 bases from J; junction bases left unmatched: 6. CDR1 SGHNT and CDR2 YYREEE come from the germline V gene (reference sequence).

The rearrangement joins TRBV9 to TRBJ2-1; 16 nucleotides agree with TRBD2. This CDR3 region has 23 residues. CDR1 and CDR2 (germline): SGDLS, YYNGEE. V was pared by 4 bases and J by 2 bases, with 21 bases of the junction left unmatched. The CDR3 reads CASSIQTGPGTSGRGVPYNEQFF. CDR3 nucleotides: TGTGCCAGCAGCATCCAGACAGGACCCGGGACTAGCGGGAGGGGAGTCCCCTACAATGAGCAGTTCTTC.

The chain combines TRBV14 with TRBJ2-7; D is unresolved. V shed 0 bases and J shed 2 bases, with 5 bases lying between them. The CDR3 consists of 13 residues. The germline V gene encodes CDR1 SGHDN and CDR2 FVKESK. Here the CDR3 DNA reads TGTGCCAGCAGCCAAGATCTAGCCTACGAGCAGTACTTC. Its translation is CASSQDLAYEQYF.